These 2 T cell receptor beta chains were sequenced from one sample in a study of T-cell memory formation after mild COVID-19. TCRdb analysed the 5' RACE reads with MiXCR anew, one entry per CDR3 protein. The repertoire holds 530,000 or so distinct CDR3 sequences, around 16% seen once, with around 7.8% in the top ten. Sequenced sample: PBMCs or a T cell subset sorted from them (not recorded which). The receptors here all came from an adult woman who had mild COVID-19 (a few samples of this study predate the infection). Cell type and time point are not known.

The chain combines TRBV6-6 with TRBJ2-7, with D uncertain. V was trimmed by 6 bases and J by 4 bases, leaving 10 bases between them. CDR1 is MNHNY and CDR2 is SVGAGI in the germline V gene (reference sequence). The CDR3 has 12 residues. In DNA form, the CDR3 reads TGTGCCAGCAGCGGCACGCCGTACGAGCAGTACTTC. It encodes CASSGTPYEQYF.

V is TRBV7-2 and J is TRBJ2-3; 15 bases align to TRBD2. This CDR3 contains 19 residues. The V segment lost 5 bases and the J segment 0 bases; nucleotides outside the gene matches: 9. Germline CDR1 and CDR2: SGHTA and FQGNSA. The CDR3 region has the DNA TGTGCCAGCAGCCCGGGACTAGCGGGAGGAGGGACTAGCACAGATACGCAGTATTTT. Translation gives CASSPGLAGGGTSTDTQYF.